This TCR beta chain was obtained from a study of T-cell memory formation after mild COVID-19. Study in general: TCR clusters mostly belonged to single donors.

This clonotype has more than one count but fewer than ten. 5'RACE, which relied on constant-segment primers, yielded TCR alpha and TCR beta cDNA libraries carrying sample barcodes and UMIs. TCRdb re-called the 5' RACE reads through MiXCR, storing one row per CDR3 protein. Among 350,000 to 400,000 distinct CDR3 sequences listed, 14% were seen once. In germline, CDR1 is SNHLY, CDR2 FYNNEI. Germline trimming cut 6 bases from V and 8 bases from J; bases unmatched to any gene: 11. The CDR3 length is 16 residues. Sequencing used PBMCs or a T cell subset sorted from them (not recorded which). This chain links TRBV2 with TRBJ1-6; 9 nucleotides agree with TRBD1. The clonotype was recovered from a man in his late teens or twenties who had mild COVID-19 (a few samples of this study predate the infection). Cell type and time point are not known. CDR3 sequence (DNA): TGTGCCAGCAGGACTTTCCGGGACAGGGAGGATTCACCCCTCCACTTT. It translates to CASRTFRDREDSPLHF.